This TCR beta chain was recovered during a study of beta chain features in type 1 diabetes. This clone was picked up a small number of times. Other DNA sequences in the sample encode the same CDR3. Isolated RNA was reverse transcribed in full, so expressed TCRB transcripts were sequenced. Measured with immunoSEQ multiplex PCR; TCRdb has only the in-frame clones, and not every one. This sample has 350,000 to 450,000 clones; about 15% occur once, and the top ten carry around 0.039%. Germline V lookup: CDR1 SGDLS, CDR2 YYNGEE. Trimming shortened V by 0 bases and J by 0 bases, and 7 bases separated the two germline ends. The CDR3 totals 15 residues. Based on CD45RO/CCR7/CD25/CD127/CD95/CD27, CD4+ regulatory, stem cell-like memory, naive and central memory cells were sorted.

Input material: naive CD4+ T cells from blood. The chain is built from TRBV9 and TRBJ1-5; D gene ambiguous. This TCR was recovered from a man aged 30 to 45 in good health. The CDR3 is CASSVGGNSNQPQHF. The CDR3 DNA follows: TGTGCCAGCAGCGTAGGAGGAAATAGCAATCAGCCCCAGCATTTT. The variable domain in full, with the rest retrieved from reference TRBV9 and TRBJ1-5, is DSGVTQTPKHLITATGQRVTLRCSPRSGDLSVYWYQQSLDQGLQFLIQYYNGEERAKGNILERFSAQQFPDLHSELNLSSLELGDSALYFCASSVGGNSNQPQHFGDGTRLSIL.